The 12 T cell receptor beta chains below come from one sample, sequenced in a study of cytomegalovirus exposure and HLA in healthy donors. A multiplex PCR was run with 60 Vbeta primers and 13 Jbeta primers. Sequencing used immunoSEQ multiplex PCR; TCRdb keeps in-frame clones, though not all of them. The profile shows around 130,000 clones, about two thirds of them singletons. The sample comprised PBMCs. These TCRs come from a man aged 40-55 years in good health and CMV-seropositive.

The chain combines TRBV7-9 with TRBJ2-3, with 13 bases identical to TRBD2. The CDR3 is made up of 18 amino acids. Germline V lookup: CDR1 SEHNR, CDR2 FQNEAQ (reference sequence). J gave up 0 bases and V 6 bases, and 9 bases lay outside the gene matches. CDR3 sequence reads: CASRPLAGGPTSTDTQYF. CDR3 in DNA: TGTGCCAGCAGACCACTAGCGGGAGGGCCTACAAGCACAGATACGCAGTATTTT.

This clone has a handful of counts. This chain uses TRBV10-2 with TRBJ1-2, with D possibly matching TRBD1 (6 bases). The germline CDR1 and CDR2 sequences are WSHSY and SAAADI. V lost 3 bases and J lost 3, with 17 bases in between. The CDR3 spans 16 residues. The CDR3, as DNA: TGCGCCAGCAGTGATTTTAGGGGGGGTCTGGACTATGGCTACACCTTC. Translating it yields CASSDFRGGLDYGYTF.

The J gene is TRBJ1-2, the V gene TRBV14; D is uncertain. With 0 bases removed from V and 8 bases from J, the gap between germline ends came to 13 bases. Per the germline V gene, CDR1 is SGHDN and CDR2 is FVKESK. The CDR3 extends over 14 amino acids. CDR3 in amino acids: CASSQEATLGGYTF. CDR3 nucleotides: TGTGCCAGCAGCCAAGAGGCCACACTAGGGGGCTACACCTTC.

The CDR3 DNA reads as TGTGCCAGCAGTTACCAGGGACCCGGAGGGACAGATACGCAGTATTTT. This codes for CASSYQGPGGTDTQYF. The V call is TRBV6-5, the J call TRBJ2-3, with D possibly TRBD2 on 6 matching bases. Trimming stripped 2 bases from V and 3 bases from J, with 15 bases between. The CDR3 loop spans 16 amino acids. CDR1 is MNHEY and CDR2 is SVGAGI in the germline V gene.

This chain connects TRBV7-2 to TRBJ2-5; 7 bases are shared with TRBD1. Trimming removed 4 bases from V and 5 bases from J; junction bases left unmatched: 4. CDR1 is SGHTA, CDR2 FQGNSA, per germline. The length of the CDR3 is 13 residues. In nucleotides, the CDR3 is TGTGCCAGCAGCTACAGGGGTTGGGAGACCCAGTACTTC. As protein: CASSYRGWETQYF.

The rearrangement uses TRBV28 and TRBJ1-4, with D possibly being TRBD1 (6 bases). This CDR3 comprises 13 residues. Germline V gives CDR1 MDHEN, CDR2 SYDVKM. Trimming stripped 10 bases from V and 7 bases from J, with 16 bases between. CDR3 DNA sequence: TGTGCCACGGGGGGCGGGGTTCCTGAAAAACTGTTTTTT. Its protein is CATGGGVPEKLFF. Filled out from reference TRBV28 and TRBJ1-4, the complete variable domain reads DVKVTQSSRYLVKRTGEKVFLECVQDMDHENMFWYRQDPGLGLRLIYFSYDVKMKEKGDIPEGYSVSREKKERFSLILESASTNQTSMYLCATGGGVPEKLFFGSGTQLSVL.

This clone was observed a handful of times. The V gene is TRBV27, the J gene TRBJ2-7; 8 bases match TRBD1. Germline V gene data show CDR1 as MNHEY and CDR2 as SMNVEV (reference sequence). Unmatched junction bases numbered 5, after V lost 5 bases and J lost 5 bases. The CDR3 has 13 amino acids. CDR3 coding DNA: TGTGCCAGCAGTGACAGGGGTTGGAACGAGCAGTACTTC. Its translation is CASSDRGWNEQYF.

The genes are TRBV2 and TRBJ2-5, with 9 nucleotides matching TRBD1. CDR1 SNHLY and CDR2 FYNNEI come from the germline V gene. The CDR3 is 15 amino acids. The junction had 18 bases not matched to a gene; V was cut back by 8 bases and J by 11 bases. The CDR3 DNA reads TGTGCCAGCTCCAACCCCCCAGGACAGGGGAGGGAGCAGTACTTC. Translated: CASSNPPGQGREQYF.

J is TRBJ2-3 and V is TRBV5-8, with 14 bases lining up with TRBD2. CDR1 SGHTS and CDR2 YDEGEE come from the germline V gene. The CDR3 has 19 residues. V lost 2 bases to trimming and J lost 4 bases; unmatched junction nucleotides: 12. CDR3 nucleotide sequence: TGTGCCAGCAGCTTAGGGACTAGCGGGGGAGTGTGGCGGGCAGATACGCAGTATTTT. Its protein is CASSLGTSGGVWRADTQYF.

The CDR3 loop reads CASRAGPYEQYF. The CDR3 bases are TGCGCCAGCCGAGCGGGGCCCTACGAGCAGTACTTC. This chain links TRBV5-1 with TRBJ2-7; the match to TRBD2 covers 7 bases. CDR3 length: 12 residues. From germline, CDR1 is SGHRS and CDR2 YFSETQ. With 7 bases clipped from V and 2 bases from J, the junction kept 3 bases outside the gene matches. Supplemented by reference TRBV5-1 and TRBJ2-7, the full variable domain reads KAGVTQTPRYLIKTRGQQVTLSCSPISGHRSVSWYQQTPGQGLQFLFEYFSETQRNKGNFPGRFSGRQFSNSRSEMNVSTLELGDSALYLCASRAGPYEQYFGPGTRLTVT.

This clone was seen a few times. The V and J genes are TRBV5-1 and TRBJ2-2, with 7 bases lining up with TRBD2. Germline CDR1 and CDR2: SGHRS and YFSETQ. J lost 2 bases, V lost 2 bases, and 3 bases had no gene match. The CDR3 length is 15 residues. CDR3 residues: CASSFGTTNTGELFF. As DNA, the CDR3 is TGCGCCAGCAGCTTTGGGACTACAAACACCGGGGAGCTGTTTTTT.

The chain combines TRBV19 with TRBJ2-1, with D possibly being TRBD2 (7 bases). Deletions cut 3 bases from V and 8 bases from J, with 11 bases between. Germline CDR1 reads LNHDA; CDR2 reads SQIVND (reference sequence). There are 13 residues in the CDR3. The CDR3 DNA is TGTGCCAGTAGTATTCCGGGGGGCGATGAGCAGTTCTTC. Residues: CASSIPGGDEQFF.